These 21 T cell receptor beta chains originate from one sample sequenced in a study of T cell repertoires in cytomegalovirus infection. TCRdb called the reads again in MiXCR, with one record for every CDR3 protein. Seen here are 200,000 to 300,000 distinct CDR3 sequences, roughly 10% observed once, and the top ten hold about 14%. Sequencing was performed on PBMCs. The receptor source for this set is a human donor in good health (CMV status not recorded). Some clones in this sample may be carry-over from other donors' samples.

This clonotype was recorded many times. The chain recombines TRBV6-5 with TRBJ2-1; D unresolved. The ends were cut back, 2 bases at V and 2 bases at J, with 13 bases in the middle. The germline V gene encodes CDR1 MNHEY and CDR2 SVGAGI. The CDR3 covers 16 residues. CDR3 sequence reads: CASSYTTSNPYNEQFF. In nucleotides, the CDR3 is TGTGCCAGCAGTTACACAACATCGAACCCCTACAATGAGCAGTTCTTC.

This clonotype was detected many times. The gene calls are TRBV7-2 and TRBJ1-5; TRBD1 might be the D (6 bases). The CDR3 covers 19 residues. Germline CDR1 is SGHTA and CDR2 is FQGNSA. Trimming removed 5 bases from V and 3 bases from J, with 26 bases in between. In nucleotides, the CDR3 is TGTGCCAGCAGCCCGGGGGGGACATTAAGAATCTCGGACAATCAGCCCCAGCATTTT. Encoded protein: CASSPGGTLRISDNQPQHF.

This clonotype was seen at least ten times. The chain couples TRBV7-2 to TRBJ2-7; D not certain. The CDR3 length is 13 residues. V shed 5 bases and J shed 3 bases, with 11 bases lying between them. Per the germline V gene, CDR1 is SGHTA and CDR2 is FQGNSA. The CDR3 coding sequence is TGTGCCAGCAGCGTAAACAGAGGCTACGAGCAGTACTTC. Translating it yields CASSVNRGYEQYF.

This clonotype appeared many times. The CDR3 DNA reads TGTGCCAGCAGCGCGGGACAGGGCCGCGAGCAGTACTTC. It translates to CASSAGQGREQYF. The J gene is TRBJ2-7, the V gene TRBV11-3; TRBD1 aligns across 9 bases. This CDR3 region has 13 residues. The V gene end was trimmed by 5 bases and the J gene end by 6 bases; junction bases not matched to a gene: 5. The germline gives CDR1 SGHNT, CDR2 YENEEA. The complete variable domain, with remaining parts taken from reference TRBV11-3 and TRBJ2-7, reads EAGVVQSPRYKIIEKKQPVAFWCNPISGHNTLYWYLQNLGQGPELLIRYENEEAVDDSQLPKDRFSAERLKGVDSTLKIQPAELGDSAVYLCASSAGQGREQYFGPGTRLTVT.

This sequence joins TRBV5-1 and TRBJ2-1; 7 nucleotides match TRBD1. Losses at the gene ends were 1 base for V and 0 bases for J; bases not matched to a gene: 10. This CDR3 comprises 18 residues. Looked up from germline, CDR1 is SGHRS and CDR2 is YFSETQ. The CDR3 sequence: CASSLYITGEGSYNEQFF. CDR3 in DNA: TGCGCCAGCAGCTTGTATATAACAGGGGAAGGCTCCTACAATGAGCAGTTCTTC.

This clonotype was detected many times. J is TRBJ1-1 and V is TRBV7-2, with TRBD1 as a possible D gene (5 bases). Germline V gene data show CDR1 as SGHTA and CDR2 as FQGNSA. V shed 1 base and J shed 0 bases, with 9 bases lying between them. This CDR3 contains 15 residues. The CDR3 protein is CASSLGDFMNTEAFF. The CDR3 DNA reads as TGTGCCAGCAGCTTAGGGGACTTCATGAACACTGAAGCTTTCTTT.

This clonotype came up a few times. This chain links TRBV12-3 or TRBV12-4 with TRBJ1-2, with unresolved D. The CDR3 totals 14 residues. The ends were cut back, 6 bases at V and 2 bases at J, with 13 bases in the middle. The CDR3 spells CASRYGRLNYGYTF. As DNA, the CDR3 is TGTGCCAGCAGGTACGGACGGCTGAACTATGGCTACACCTTC.

The rearrangement joins TRBV2 to TRBJ2-3, with 11 bases fitting TRBD2. This CDR3 has 15 amino acids. CDR1 is SNHLY and CDR2 is FYNNEI in the germline V gene. Unmatched junction bases numbered 3, after V lost 1 base and J lost 6 bases. CDR3 in amino acids: CASSEVAGGADTQYF. Written as DNA, the CDR3 is TGTGCCAGCAGTGAAGTAGCGGGGGGGGCGGATACGCAGTATTTT.

In this sample, this clonotype turned up many times. This chain connects TRBV27 to TRBJ1-2, with D possibly being TRBD1 (5 bases). The germline V gene encodes CDR1 MNHEY and CDR2 SMNVEV (reference sequence). This CDR3 is 13 amino acids long. V gave up 3 bases and J gave up 8 bases, with 13 bases separating them. The CDR3 loop reads CASSFGRDLGYTF. DNA for the CDR3: TGTGCCAGCAGTTTTGGCAGGGATTTAGGCTACACCTTC.

This clonotype was counted ten times or more. The chain employs TRBV28 and TRBJ1-1, with 8 bases identical to TRBD1. This CDR3 contains 15 residues. V shed 8 bases, J shed 2 bases, and the junction held 10 bases outside the gene matches. Germline CDR1 MDHEN, CDR2 SYDVKM. The CDR3 region is CASVTGALINTEAFF. CDR3 nucleotides: TGTGCCAGCGTGACAGGGGCTTTGATTAACACTGAAGCTTTCTTT. The whole variable domain, filled in from reference TRBV28 and TRBJ1-1, reads DVKVTQSSRYLVKRTGEKVFLECVQDMDHENMFWYRQDPGLGLRLIYFSYDVKMKEKGDIPEGYSVSREKKERFSLILESASTNQTSMYLCASVTGALINTEAFFGQGTRLTVV.

This clonotype was counted only a few times. The chain couples TRBV28 to TRBJ2-4; no definite D call. The V gene's germline CDR1 is MDHEN and CDR2 SYDVKM. This CDR3 has 17 amino acids. The V end lost 5 bases, the J end lost 1 base, and 18 bases lay between the germline ends. The CDR3 loop is CASSLMSARSAKNIQYF. The CDR3 region has the DNA TGTGCCAGCAGTCTCATGAGCGCGCGGAGTGCCAAAAACATTCAGTACTTC.

V usage is TRBV20-1 and J usage is TRBJ2-3; TRBD2 agrees at 9 bases. The CDR3 loop spans 16 amino acids. Germline lookup yields CDR1 DFQATT and CDR2 SNEGSKA (reference sequence). V trimming: 0 bases; J trimming: 0 bases; junction bases outside the gene matches: 4. The CDR3 sequence: CSARDPSGASTDTQYF. The CDR3 DNA is TGCAGTGCTAGAGATCCTAGCGGGGCTAGCACAGATACGCAGTATTTT.

This clonotype was counted many times. The V gene is TRBV19, the J gene TRBJ1-1, with D maybe TRBD1 (6 bases). Between the trimmed V and J ends, which lost 8 bases and 8 bases, there was a span of 18 bases. The CDR3 is made up of 13 amino acids. Germline V gives CDR1 LNHDA, CDR2 SQIVND (reference sequence). CDR3 sequence reads: CASSPRGRREAFF. The CDR3 nucleotides read TGTGCCAGTTCCCCCCGGGGGCGGAGGGAAGCTTTCTTT.

The sample holds a few counts of this clonotype. The V call is TRBV30, the J call TRBJ2-7; perhaps TRBD2 as D (7 bases). Germline-derived CDR1 and CDR2 are GTSNPN and SVGIG (reference sequence). V was cut by 2 bases and J by 11 bases, with 19 bases left in between. This CDR3 comprises 13 residues. Written as DNA, the CDR3 is TGTGCCTGGAGTCGGGGGGCTCCAGTCGAAAAGTACTTC. Translation gives CAWSRGAPVEKYF.

This clonotype came up many times. This chain connects TRBV28 to TRBJ2-3; D remains ambiguous. This CDR3 spans 14 amino acids. Germline V gives CDR1 MDHEN, CDR2 SYDVKM. V lost 4 bases, J lost 6 bases, and 14 bases lay in between. This chain's CDR3 is CASSSSTVQDTQYF. DNA for the CDR3: TGTGCCAGCAGTTCCTCTACGGTGCAGGATACGCAGTATTTT.

This clonotype was observed a handful of times. J is TRBJ2-1 and V is TRBV5-4; 11 bases agree with TRBD2. The V segment lost 4 bases and the J segment 10 bases; nucleotides outside the gene matches: 13. This CDR3 is 16 amino acids long. Germline V gives CDR1 SGHNT, CDR2 YYREEE (reference sequence). The CDR3 protein is CASSPLAGGLDGEQFF. The CDR3 nucleotides read TGTGCCAGCAGCCCTCTAGCGGGAGGTCTAGATGGGGAGCAGTTCTTC. Full variable domain (rest looked up from reference TRBV5-4 and TRBJ2-1): ETGVTQSPTHLIKTRGQQVTLRCSSQSGHNTVSWYQQALGQGPQFIFQYYREEENGRGNFPPRFSGLQFPNYSSELNVNALELDDSALYLCASSPLAGGLDGEQFFGPGTRLTVL.

There are many counts of this clonotype. The chain employs TRBV18 and TRBJ2-3, with a tentative D call TRBD2 (6 bases). V lost 3 bases and J lost 9, with 13 bases in between. The CDR3 loop spans 13 amino acids. CDR1 is KGHSH, CDR2 LQKENI, per germline. The CDR3 reads CASSPTLATTQYF. DNA of the CDR3: TGTGCCAGCTCACCCACACTAGCTACCACGCAGTATTTT.

In this sample, this clonotype is medium-sized (0.01 to 0.1%). V is TRBV7-8 and J is TRBJ1-5; D gene uncertain. The germline V and J ends were trimmed by 1 base and 2 bases, with 12 bases remaining between them. Looked up from germline, CDR1 is SGHVS and CDR2 is FQNEAQ. CDR3 length equals 16 residues. Written as DNA, the CDR3 is TGTGCCAGCAGCTTAGAATGGGGTCAGCGCAATCAGCCCCAGCATTTT. It translates to CASSLEWGQRNQPQHF.

This clonotype was recorded many times. The chain couples TRBV6-2 or TRBV6-3 to TRBJ2-6; 12 bases are shared with TRBD1. The CDR3 contains 18 residues. V shed 4 bases, J shed 4 bases, and the junction held 8 bases outside the gene matches. Germline lookup yields CDR1 MNHEY and CDR2 SVGEGT. For the CDR3, the DNA is TGTGCCAGCAGTTCGTGGGGACAGGGGGCGTCCGGGGCCAACGTCCTGACTTTC. It specifies CASSSWGQGASGANVLTF.

This clonotype was seen ten or more times. The chain couples TRBV6-2 or TRBV6-3 to TRBJ2-2, with D unresolved. This CDR3 spans 12 amino acids. Deletions cut 2 bases from V and 4 bases from J, with 2 bases between. CDR1 and CDR2 from the germline V gene are MNHEY and SVGEGT. The CDR3 loop reads CASSYRTGELFF. The CDR3, as DNA: TGTGCCAGCAGTTACCGCACCGGGGAGCTGTTTTTT.

This clonotype was seen ten or more times. This rearrangement joins TRBV4-3 to TRBJ1-1; tentative D call: TRBD1 (5 bases). The CDR3 runs to 14 residues. With 0 bases removed from V and 3 bases from J, the gap between germline ends came to 8 bases. Germline CDR1 LGHNA, CDR2 YSLEER. The chain's CDR3 is CASSQERGDTEAFF. CDR3 nucleotides: TGCGCCAGCAGCCAAGAAAGGGGCGACACTGAAGCTTTCTTT.